The 21 T cell receptor beta chains below were found in one sample sequenced in a study of CXCR3-negative and CXCR3-positive naive CD8 T cells. It was by 5' RACE with UMI labels that the TRB cDNA libraries were prepared. TCRdb reanalyzed the 5' RACE reads and collapses them to one entry per CDR3 protein, without DNA. The data include about 38,000 distinct CDR3 sequences; the top ten clones carry around 13%. The sample taken for sequencing was memory CD8+ T cells from blood. These receptors originate from a human donor in good health. Some clones in this sample may be carry-over from other donors' samples.

The chain uses TRBV21-1 and TRBJ2-5. TRBV21-1 represents a pseudogene. This CDR3 region has 14 residues. CDR3 residues: CASSKAVGDETQYF.

This chain connects TRBV29-1 to TRBJ2-3. Germline values: CDR1 SQVTM, CDR2 ANQGSEA. The CDR3 has 15 residues. The CDR3 protein is CSVEKTFYSTDTQYF.

The chain carries TRBV5-1 and TRBJ1-6; TCRdb designates TRBD1, a call that cannot be tested without DNA. The germline V gene encodes CDR1 SGHRS and CDR2 YFSETQ. The CDR3 runs to 15 residues. The CDR3 spells CASSLDRGPRRPLHF.

This chain joins TRBV11-2 and TRBJ1-1. There are 12 residues in the CDR3. Germline assignment: CDR1 SGHAT and CDR2 FQNNGV. CDR3 sequence reads: CASSQTNTEAFF.

The rearrangement links TRBV28 to TRBJ2-7; no DNA is available, so the TRBD1 call from TCRdb remains unchecked. The CDR3 consists of 14 residues. Germline lookup yields CDR1 MDHEN and CDR2 SYDVKM. CDR3 protein: CASSLGTENYEQYF.

J is TRBJ2-3 and V is TRBV6-5. This CDR3 spans 13 amino acids. Germline CDR1 is MNHEY and CDR2 is SVGAGI. The CDR3 sequence is CASSYLDTDTQYF.

This chain links TRBV6-4 with TRBJ2-3; no DNA is available, so the TRBD2 call from TCRdb remains unchecked. The length of the CDR3 is 14 residues. Germline V lookup: CDR1 MRHNA, CDR2 SNTAGT. CDR3 sequence: CASSGTSRPDTQYF.

Judged by frequency, this clonotype is medium-sized. The rearrangement links TRBV6-4 to TRBJ2-3; TCRdb reports TRBD1, a call that lacks DNA to check it against. This CDR3 contains 14 residues. The germline gives CDR1 MRHNA, CDR2 SNTAGT. CDR3 region: CASSGSTAPDTQYF.

V gene TRBV29-1 combines with J gene TRBJ1-1; TCRdb indicates TRBD1, and absent DNA this call remains unverified. Germline V gene sequence: CDR1 SQVTM, CDR2 ANQGSEA. The CDR3 runs 14 residues. The CDR3 region is CSVVLQGEGAEAFF.

The chain couples TRBV6-2 or TRBV6-3 to TRBJ2-6. The CDR3 spans 15 residues. From germline, CDR1 is MNHEY and CDR2 SVGEGT. The CDR3 loop is CASSYLESGANVLTF.

This chain joins TRBV3-1 and TRBJ2-2; the D call from TCRdb, TRBD1, cannot be confirmed without DNA. In germline, CDR1 is LGHDT, CDR2 YNNKEL (reference sequence). CDR3 size: 16 residues. The chain's CDR3 is CASSPGAEVNTGELFF.

The chain carries TRBV5-8 and TRBJ2-7. Germline-derived CDR1 and CDR2 are SGHTS and YDEGEE. This CDR3 has 12 residues. CDR3 in amino acids: CASSWASYEQYF.

V is TRBV29-1 and J is TRBJ1-2; the D gene TCRdb calls, TRBD1, cannot be checked with no DNA. The V gene's germline CDR1 is SQVTM and CDR2 ANQGSEA. This CDR3 spans 13 amino acids. The CDR3 here is CSGGQETNYGYTF.

The CDR3 is CASSLARGLAKNIQYF. The rearrangement uses TRBV14 and TRBJ2-4; the TCRdb D gene call, TRBD1, has no DNA to confirm it. CDR1 SGHDN and CDR2 FVKESK come from the germline V gene. The CDR3 length is 16 residues.

The rearrangement joins TRBV4-2 to TRBJ2-1; the D gene TCRdb calls, TRBD1, cannot be checked with no DNA. This CDR3 contains 14 residues. Per germline, CDR1 LGHNA and CDR2 YNFKEQ. CDR3 residues: CASSQGGGDYEQFF.

The rearrangement uses TRBV29-1 and TRBJ2-7; TCRdb picks TRBD1, but there is no DNA to check that call. Germline CDR1 SQVTM, CDR2 ANQGSEA. The CDR3 has 13 residues. This CDR3 is CSVSSGQEYEQYF.

J is TRBJ2-1 and V is TRBV25-1; there is no DNA to check the TCRdb D call of TRBD1. CDR1 is MGHDK and CDR2 is SYGVNS in the germline V gene. CDR3 length: 16 amino acids. The CDR3 protein is CASSDGDRPARNEQFF. Variable domain in full (rest from reference TRBV25-1 and TRBJ2-1): EADIYQTPRYLVIGTGKKITLECSQTMGHDKMYWYQQDPGMELHLIHYSYGVNSTEKGDLSSESTVSRIRTEHFPLTLESARPSHTSQYLCASSDGDRPARNEQFFGPGTRLTVL.

This chain connects TRBV28 to TRBJ2-7; there is no DNA to check the TCRdb D call of TRBD2. Per the germline V gene, CDR1 is MDHEN and CDR2 is SYDVKM. This CDR3 region has 16 residues. Here the CDR3 reads CASSLTTSGGSYEQYF. Full variable domain (missing parts from reference TRBV28 and TRBJ2-7): DVKVTQSSRYLVKRTGEKVFLECVQDMDHENMFWYRQDPGLGLRLIYFSYDVKMKEKGDIPEGYSVSREKKERFSLILESASTNQTSMYLCASSLTTSGGSYEQYFGPGTRLTVT.

The chain links TRBV29-1 to TRBJ2-3; TCRdb outputs TRBD1, but without DNA this stays unchecked. Germline V gene sequence: CDR1 SQVTM, CDR2 ANQGSEA. The CDR3 length is 14 residues. The CDR3 loop is CSVVRAGGADTQYF.

This chain joins TRBV12-3 or TRBV12-4 and TRBJ2-3; there is no DNA to check the TCRdb D call of TRBD1. The CDR3 has 14 amino acids. The CDR3: CASSRGGPTDTQYF.

CDR3 residues: CASSPGAVGSTEAFF. The V call is TRBV25-1, the J call TRBJ1-1; TCRdb's D call, TRBD1, is unchecked because there is no DNA. Germline CDR1 reads MGHDK; CDR2 reads SYGVNS. The CDR3 consists of 15 residues.